Each of the 27 T cell receptor beta chains below was sequenced from the same sample in a study of Ad26.COV2.S vaccination and SARS-CoV-2 variants. This table comes from immunoSEQ multiplex PCR, and its TCRdb copy is limited to in-frame clones, with some not included. Of about 94,000 clones listed, approximately 77% are singletons. The material was peripheral blood, obtained after recovery from COVID-19. These receptors were taken from a human donor who had recovered from COVID-19.

This clone was counted a single time. This chain connects TRBV15 to TRBJ2-4; the D gene is possibly TRBD2 (6 bases). V was trimmed by 4 bases and J by 0 bases, leaving 7 bases between them. CDR1 and CDR2 (germline): LNHNV, YYDKDF (reference sequence). This CDR3 is 14 amino acids long. CDR3 DNA: TGTGCCACCAGCACGGGACTAGCCAAAAACATTCAGTACTTC. This codes for CATSTGLAKNIQYF. Filled out from reference TRBV15 and TRBJ2-4, the complete variable domain reads DAMVIQNPRYQVTQFGKPVTLSCSQTLNHNVMYWYQQKSSQAPKLLFHYYDKDFNNEADTPDNFQSRRPNTSFCFLDIRSPGLGDTAMYLCATSTGLAKNIQYFGAGTRLSVL.

The chain joins TRBV27 to TRBJ1-2, with 7 bases fitting TRBD1. This CDR3 has 14 amino acids. CDR1 and CDR2 (germline): MNHEY, SMNVEV (reference sequence). The trim removed 4 bases at V and 6 bases at J, leaving 8 bases unmatched. The DNA of the CDR3 is TGTGCCAGCAGTTGGACCCAGGGGGGAAATGGCTACACCTTC. Its protein product is CASSWTQGGNGYTF.

In this sample, this clone turned up a few times. V is TRBV13 and J is TRBJ1-2; unclear D gene. V lost 3 bases to trimming and J lost 8 bases, with 10 bases between them. This CDR3 comprises 12 residues. Germline CDR1 reads PRHDT; CDR2 reads FYEKMQ (reference sequence). The CDR3 nucleotides are TGTGCCAGCAGCTTGGGAGGGTCGGGCTACACCTTC. It encodes CASSLGGSGYTF.

The chain has TRBV4-1 and TRBJ2-7; 7 bases are a match to TRBD2. V was pared by 6 bases and J by 4 bases, with 12 bases of the junction left unmatched. The germline V gene has CDR1 MGHRA and CDR2 YSYEKL. There are 15 residues in the CDR3. The CDR3: CASRREGGSGYEQYF. CDR3 bases: TGCGCCAGCAGAAGGGAGGGAGGGAGCGGGTACGAGCAGTACTTC.

The chain joins TRBV28 to TRBJ2-3, with D possibly TRBD1 on 6 matching bases. V was cut by 6 bases and J by 2 bases, with 15 bases left in between. Germline lookup yields CDR1 MDHEN and CDR2 SYDVKM. The CDR3 consists of 15 residues. The CDR3 loop is CASRSNREITDTQYF. Written as DNA, the CDR3 is TGTGCCAGCAGGTCCAACAGGGAAATCACAGATACGCAGTATTTT.

This clone was seen a handful of times. This rearrangement joins TRBV19 to TRBJ2-5; TRBD1 is a possible D gene (5 bases). The V and J ends lost 5 bases and 4 bases respectively, with 14 bases between them. Per germline, CDR1 LNHDA and CDR2 SQIVND (reference sequence). The CDR3 length is 14 residues. CDR3 in DNA: TGTGCCAGTAGTTCCTGGCAGGGCCGAGAGACCCAGTACTTC. Translation: CASSSWQGRETQYF.

This chain links TRBV28 with TRBJ2-7, with 9 bases fitting TRBD1. Germline CDR1 reads MDHEN; CDR2 reads SYDVKM. This CDR3 spans 14 amino acids. Unmatched junction bases numbered 10, after V lost 10 bases and J lost 3 bases. The CDR3 DNA reads TGTGCCACCGAACCGGGACAGGGCATCTACGAGCAGTACTTC. Amino acids: CATEPGQGIYEQYF.

The chain is built from TRBV6-5 and TRBJ2-5, with 7 positions matching TRBD2. V shed 2 bases and J 2 bases; nucleotides not matched to a gene: 8. Germline V gives CDR1 MNHEY, CDR2 SVGAGI. This CDR3 comprises 16 residues. The CDR3 bases are TGTGCCAGCAGTTACGGAGAGGCTAGCGGACAAGAGACCCAGTACTTC. Translation gives CASSYGEASGQETQYF.

The V gene is TRBV7-2, the J gene TRBJ2-2; the match to TRBD1 covers 8 bases. J gave up 1 base and V 6 bases, and 4 bases lay outside the gene matches. Germline values: CDR1 SGHTA, CDR2 FQGNSA. This CDR3 is 15 amino acids long. The chain's CDR3 is CASRRDRGNTGELFF. In DNA form, the CDR3 reads TGTGCCAGCAGGAGAGACAGGGGGAACACCGGGGAGCTGTTTTTT. Full variable domain (rest looked up from reference TRBV7-2 and TRBJ2-2): GAGVSQSPSNKVTEKGKDVELRCDPISGHTALYWYRQSLGQGLEFLIYFQGNSAPDKSGLPSDRFSAERTGGSVSTLTIQRTQQEDSAVYLCASRRDRGNTGELFFGEGSRLTVL.

The chain couples TRBV5-6 to TRBJ1-5; D is possibly TRBD1 (5 bases). The V gene lost 1 base and the J gene lost 4 bases, with 9 bases spanning the gap. CDR3 length equals 14 residues. Germline V gene data show CDR1 as SGHDT and CDR2 as YYEEEE. This CDR3 reads CASSLKQENQPQHF. The CDR3 DNA sequence: TGTGCCAGCAGCTTGAAACAGGAAAATCAGCCCCAGCATTTT.

The V and J genes are TRBV28 and TRBJ2-7; D is possibly TRBD1 (6 bases). Germline CDR1 MDHEN, CDR2 SYDVKM. The V gene lost 6 bases and the J gene lost 0 bases, with 18 bases spanning the gap. The length of the CDR3 is 16 residues. The CDR3 DNA sequence: TGTGCCAGCAGACCTCCGGGACATACTAGCTCCTACGAGCAGTACTTC. Amino acid sequence: CASRPPGHTSSYEQYF.

The rearrangement links TRBV3-1 (or the pseudogene TRBV3-2) to TRBJ1-6; the match to TRBD1 covers 7 bases. The CDR3 covers 15 residues. The V gene end was trimmed by 1 base and the J gene end by 9 bases; junction bases not matched to a gene: 6. From germline, CDR1 is LGHDT and CDR2 YNNKEL (reference sequence). CDR3: CASSQGQGGSSPLHF. The CDR3 region has the DNA TGTGCCAGCAGCCAAGGACAGGGTGGCAGTTCACCCCTCCACTTT.

This chain links TRBV5-1 with TRBJ2-1; D possibly corresponds to TRBD2 (5 bases). The CDR3 length is 15 residues. Germline V gene lookup returns CDR1 SGHRS and CDR2 YFSETQ. The ends were cut back, 0 bases at V and 7 bases at J, with 14 bases in the middle. The CDR3: CASSLVGGLGNEQFF. DNA of the CDR3: TGCGCCAGCAGCTTGGTAGGAGGTTTAGGGAATGAGCAGTTCTTC. The full variable domain, in which reference TRBV5-1 and TRBJ2-1 provide the parts outside the CDR3, is KAGVTQTPRYLIKTRGQQVTLSCSPISGHRSVSWYQQTPGQGLQFLFEYFSETQRNKGNFPGRFSGRQFSNSRSEMNVSTLELGDSALYLCASSLVGGLGNEQFFGPGTRLTVL.

The chain uses TRBV14 and TRBJ2-5; TRBD1 agrees at 8 bases. This CDR3 has 15 residues. V lost 0 bases to trimming and J lost 4 bases; unmatched junction nucleotides: 4. The germline V gene encodes CDR1 SGHDN and CDR2 FVKESK. CDR3 residues: CASSQDLGQAETQYF. CDR3 nucleotide sequence: TGTGCCAGCAGCCAAGATCTGGGACAGGCAGAGACCCAGTACTTC.

V and J are TRBV12-3 or TRBV12-4 and TRBJ2-1; the D is unclear. The CDR3 sequence is 11 residues long. Trimming removed 1 base from V and 9 bases from J, with 4 bases in between. Here the CDR3 reads CASSLGAEQFF. CDR3 sequence (DNA): TGTGCCAGCAGTTTAGGAGCTGAGCAGTTCTTC.

This clone was seen more than once but under ten times. J is TRBJ2-3 and V is TRBV5-1, with D possibly being TRBD2 (5 bases). Trimming left V 0 bases short and J 3 bases short, with 11 bases between. In germline, CDR1 is SGHRS, CDR2 YFSETQ. The CDR3 covers 15 residues. In nucleotides, the CDR3 is TGCGCCAGCAGCTTGGCCCCGGGGTTGACAGATACGCAGTATTTT. It specifies CASSLAPGLTDTQYF.

This clone was observed a handful of times. The V gene is TRBV25-1, the J gene TRBJ2-3, with unresolved D. V was cut by 6 bases and J by 4 bases, with 20 bases left in between. The CDR3 runs 16 residues. From germline, CDR1 is MGHDK and CDR2 SYGVNS. In nucleotides, the CDR3 is TGTGCCAGCAGCCTTACAGAAACGGGCGACGCAGATACGCAGTATTTT. Translating gives CASSLTETGDADTQYF.

This clone was counted many times. V is TRBV11-2 and J is TRBJ2-3, with TRBD1 as a possible D gene (7 bases). The V gene's germline CDR1 is SGHAT and CDR2 FQNNGV. V lost 3 bases to trimming and J lost 5 bases, with 12 bases between them. The CDR3 runs 14 residues. CDR3 protein: CASSFWGDRDTQYF. The DNA of the CDR3 is TGTGCCAGCAGCTTTTGGGGGGACAGAGATACGCAGTATTTT. Full variable domain (outside the CDR3, taken from reference TRBV11-2 and TRBJ2-3): EAGVAQSPRYKIIEKRQSVAFWCNPISGHATLYWYQQILGQGPKLLIQFQNNGVVDDSQLPKDRFSAERLKGVDSTLKIQPAKLEDSAVYLCASSFWGDRDTQYFGPGTRLTVL.

V is TRBV29-1 and J is TRBJ2-1; D remains unclear. This CDR3 comprises 14 residues. Trimming shortened V by 3 bases and J by 0 bases, and 9 bases separated the two germline ends. CDR1 and CDR2 from the germline V gene are SQVTM and ANQGSEA. CDR3 residues: CSVDGALSYNEQFF. Here the CDR3 DNA reads TGCAGCGTTGATGGTGCGCTCTCCTACAATGAGCAGTTCTTC.

The V call is TRBV15, the J call TRBJ2-1; possibly TRBD1 for D (6 bases). This CDR3 is built from 14 residues. Germline CDR1 LNHNV, CDR2 YYDKDF (reference sequence). Trimming took off 0 bases at V and 3 bases at J, with 6 bases between the two ends. CDR3 protein: CATSREGGYNEQFF. The CDR3, as DNA: TGTGCCACCAGCAGAGAAGGGGGCTACAATGAGCAGTTCTTC. Filled out from reference TRBV15 and TRBJ2-1, the complete variable domain reads DAMVIQNPRYQVTQFGKPVTLSCSQTLNHNVMYWYQQKSSQAPKLLFHYYDKDFNNEADTPDNFQSRRPNTSFCFLDIRSPGLGDTAMYLCATSREGGYNEQFFGPGTRLTVL.

The chain couples TRBV28 to TRBJ2-1; 11 nucleotides align to TRBD2. V trimming: 2 bases; J trimming: 7 bases; junction bases outside the gene matches: 19. The CDR3 is 20 amino acids. From germline, CDR1 is MDHEN and CDR2 SYDVKM. CDR3 in amino acids: CASSLLLPGLAGGPWNEQFF. For the CDR3, the DNA is TGTGCCAGCAGTTTACTTTTGCCTGGTCTAGCGGGAGGCCCTTGGAATGAGCAGTTCTTC. The full variable domain, in which reference TRBV28 and TRBJ2-1 provide the parts outside the CDR3, is DVKVTQSSRYLVKRTGEKVFLECVQDMDHENMFWYRQDPGLGLRLIYFSYDVKMKEKGDIPEGYSVSREKKERFSLILESASTNQTSMYLCASSLLLPGLAGGPWNEQFFGPGTRLTVL.

DNA for the CDR3: TGTGCCAGCAGCCCCGGGCGGGCCACCTACGAGCAGTACTTC. This codes for CASSPGRATYEQYF. The J gene is TRBJ2-7, the V gene TRBV3-1 (or the pseudogene TRBV3-2); a weak D match, TRBD2 (5 bases). The CDR3 totals 14 residues. Trimming took off 4 bases at V and 2 bases at J, with 12 bases between the two ends. The germline gives CDR1 LGHDT, CDR2 YNNKEL (reference sequence).

This clone has just a few counts. The chain uses TRBV4-3 and TRBJ1-1, with D unclear. CDR1 is LGHNA and CDR2 is YSLEER in the germline V gene. The CDR3 is 13 residues long. Trimming removed 5 bases at V and 5 bases at J, with 12 bases between. CDR3 amino acids: CASSTRIGTEAFF. The CDR3 bases are TGCGCCAGCAGCACCCGCATAGGGACTGAAGCTTTCTTT.

The sample holds one count of this clone. The chain couples TRBV6-6 to TRBJ2-1; D is unresolved. The CDR3 length is 14 residues. Germline loops: CDR1 MNHNY, CDR2 SVGAGI (reference sequence). V lost 2 bases, J lost 2 bases, and 7 bases lay in between. CDR3 sequence (DNA): TGTGCCAGCAGTTACCGGCCTGCCTACAATGAGCAGTTCTTC. The encoded protein is CASSYRPAYNEQFF.

The chain uses TRBV6-5 and TRBJ1-1, with a weak D call TRBD1 (5 bases). The CDR3 spans 13 residues. V dropped 8 bases and J dropped 0 bases, with 10 bases sitting between them. From germline, CDR1 is MNHEY and CDR2 SVGAGI. The CDR3 sequence: CASWEGMNTEAFF. Here the CDR3 DNA reads TGTGCCAGCTGGGAGGGGATGAACACTGAAGCTTTCTTT.

The chain has TRBV6-6 and TRBJ2-5; 7 bases fit TRBD1. This CDR3 has 13 residues. Trimming at V came to 7 bases and at J to 2 bases, leaving 4 bases not matched to a gene. Germline V gene lookup returns CDR1 MNHNY and CDR2 SVGAGI (reference sequence). CDR3 in DNA: TGTGCCAGCAACCCGGGACAGCAAGAGACCCAGTACTTC. Protein product: CASNPGQQETQYF.

This clone was picked up a small number of times. CDR3 loop: CASSQRQVNQPQHF. The DNA of the CDR3 is TGTGCCAGCAGCCAAAGACAGGTCAATCAGCCCCAGCATTTT. The J gene is TRBJ1-5, the V gene TRBV3-1 (or the pseudogene TRBV3-2); tentatively, D is TRBD1 (6 bases). This CDR3 contains 14 residues. With 2 bases removed from V and 3 bases from J, the gap between germline ends came to 8 bases. CDR1 LGHDT and CDR2 YNNKEL come from the germline V gene (reference sequence).